This T cell receptor (beta chain) was captured in a study of blood T cell repertoires in COVID-19. Study-level information: Sources were T cells, B-cell-depleted T cells, or PBMCs; the material itself was cDNA or gDNA.

Germline V gene data show CDR1 as SGHTA and CDR2 as FQGNSA. CDR3 size: 14 residues. V was clipped by 5 bases and J by 4 bases; unmatched bases: 7. Clones were sequenced by immunoSEQ multiplex PCR, and TCRdb holds only the in-frame ones, with some missing. The table records about 150,000 clones, about four fifths of them present only once. The chain carries TRBV7-2 and TRBJ1-2; 7 bases are a match to TRBD1. Material for sequencing was peripheral blood. This receptor was taken from a man aged 70 or older with acute or convalescent COVID-19. CDR3 bases: TGTGCCAGCAGCGCGGGACAGTTTTTCTATGGCTACACCTTC. Amino acid sequence: CASSAGQFFYGYTF.